This passage covers 30 T cell receptor beta chains from one sample sequenced in a study of T cells in Graves' hyperthyroidism and ophthalmopathy. The TCR beta CDR3 regions underwent amplification using RNA transcripts as the source. TCR CDR3 underwent first-round RT-PCR with the HTBI primer set. TCRdb re-analysed the multiplex PCR reads in MiXCR, keeping a single row per CDR3 protein. The sample consists of approximately 600,000 distinct CDR3 sequences, more than 13% of them appearing once. The specimen was blood. All receptors come from a woman under 30 with Graves' ophthalmopathy.

This clonotype was found many times. V usage is TRBV12-3 or TRBV12-4 and J usage is TRBJ1-5, with D possibly matching TRBD1 (5 bases). This CDR3 has 14 residues. Trimming took 3 bases from V and 4 from J, leaving 10 bases between them. The CDR3 coding sequence is TGTGCCAGCAGTTTTGGCAGGGTGAATCAGCCCCAGCATTTT. Encoded protein: CASSFGRVNQPQHF.

This clonotype was observed a handful of times. V usage is TRBV27 and J usage is TRBJ1-3, with D unresolved. The CDR3 consists of 16 residues. Germline values: CDR1 MNHEY, CDR2 SMNVEV (reference sequence). V shed 8 bases and J shed 0 bases, with 17 bases lying between them. The CDR3 region is CASAGWGYSSGNTIYF. As DNA, the CDR3 is TGTGCCAGCGCTGGGTGGGGATATAGCTCTGGAAACACCATATATTTT.

The rearrangement uses TRBV4-1 and TRBJ2-3, with D perhaps TRBD1 (6 bases). Germline loops: CDR1 MGHRA, CDR2 YSYEKL. This CDR3 region has 15 residues. The V and J ends lost 6 bases and 4 bases respectively, with 17 bases between them. Written as DNA, the CDR3 is TGCGCCAGCAGTCTTGCAGGGGTTGGAGCAGATACGCAGTATTTT. Translating gives CASSLAGVGADTQYF.

This clonotype was picked up many times. The V call is TRBV11-2, the J call TRBJ2-1; D unclear. Germline V gene lookup returns CDR1 SGHAT and CDR2 FQNNGV. The V end lost 3 bases, the J end lost 5 bases, and 5 bases lay between the germline ends. CDR3 length: 12 residues. The CDR3 DNA follows: TGTGCCAGCAGCTTGTGGAACAATGAGCAGTTCTTC. Amino acid sequence: CASSLWNNEQFF.

Regarding this clonotype: Possible read error: a much larger clone is one base away. This chain joins TRBV29-1 and TRBJ2-3; TRBD2 agrees at 8 bases. The CDR3 spans 14 residues. Germline V gives CDR1 SQVTM, CDR2 ANQGSEA. V shed 2 bases, J shed 8 bases, and the junction held 9 bases outside the gene matches. CDR3 residues: CSVEPSGSGGTQYF. DNA of the CDR3: TGCAGCGTTGAACCCAGCGGGAGTGGAGGTACGCAGTATTTT.

At least ten counts were recorded for this clonotype. The chain carries TRBV7-3 and TRBJ2-7; 8 bases line up with TRBD1. CDR1 SGHTA and CDR2 FQGTGA come from the germline V gene. V was clipped by 0 bases and J by 4 bases; unmatched bases: 5. The CDR3 extends over 15 amino acids. The CDR3 bases are TGTGCCAGCAGCTTAACCGGGGACAGGAGGTACGAGCAGTACTTC. It specifies CASSLTGDRRYEQYF.

The chain employs TRBV19 and TRBJ2-7; D ambiguous. The CDR3 is 14 amino acids. Germline CDR1 reads LNHDA; CDR2 reads SQIVND (reference sequence). V was shortened by 2 bases and J by 7 bases, with 15 bases between the two germline ends. For the CDR3, the DNA is TGTGCCAGTAGTATAAGAGGCCTTCTACGTGAGCAGTACTTC. Translating gives CASSIRGLLREQYF.

The chain links TRBV12-5 to TRBJ1-3, with TRBD1 matching 8 bases. J lost 0 bases, V lost 3 bases, and 16 bases had no gene match. The CDR3 has 20 amino acids. The germline CDR1 and CDR2 sequences are LGHNT and FRNRAP. CDR3 region: CASGFLLGTGYNISGNTIYF. In DNA, the CDR3 is TGTGCTAGTGGTTTCCTCCTCGGGACAGGATATAATATCTCTGGAAACACCATATATTTT.

Many counts were recorded for this clonotype. The chain couples TRBV10-3 to TRBJ2-7, with D perhaps being TRBD1 or TRBD2 (5 bases each). V was cut by 0 bases and J by 2 bases, with 11 bases left in between. The CDR3 loop spans 15 amino acids. Germline V gene lookup returns CDR1 ENHRY and CDR2 SYGVKD. The CDR3 is CAISESGERTYEQYF. The CDR3 nucleotides are TGTGCCATCAGTGAGTCAGGGGAGAGAACCTACGAGCAGTACTTC.

This clonotype turned up a few times. This rearrangement joins TRBV9 to TRBJ2-1; 7 bases are shared with TRBD2. This CDR3 region has 17 residues. Germline assignment: CDR1 SGDLS and CDR2 YYNGEE. V shed 0 bases, J shed 0 bases, and the junction held 6 bases outside the gene matches. The CDR3 loop is CASSVGVSGLSYNEQFF. The DNA of the CDR3 is TGTGCCAGCAGCGTAGGTGTTAGCGGGCTCTCCTACAATGAGCAGTTCTTC.

This clonotype came up many times. V is TRBV27 and J is TRBJ2-1; 14 nucleotides match TRBD2. There are 17 residues in the CDR3. J gave up 5 bases and V 6 bases, and 9 bases lay outside the gene matches. Germline CDR1 reads MNHEY; CDR2 reads SMNVEV (reference sequence). The CDR3 protein is CASRRLAGGPSHNEQFF. In DNA, the CDR3 is TGTGCCAGCAGGAGACTAGCGGGAGGGCCCTCTCACAATGAGCAGTTCTTC.

This clonotype was counted ten times or more. The chain joins TRBV28 to TRBJ2-3, with D maybe TRBD2 (5 bases). CDR3 length: 15 residues. Germline CDR1 and CDR2: MDHEN and SYDVKM. With 7 bases removed from V and 3 bases from J, the gap between germline ends came to 17 bases. DNA of the CDR3: TGTGCCAGCAACTTCGCGAGGGTAGAAACAGATACGCAGTATTTT. This translates into CASNFARVETDTQYF.

This clonotype was counted many times. The chain has TRBV5-6 and TRBJ1-6; D gene ambiguous. The CDR3 runs to 12 residues. Germline CDR1 is SGHDT and CDR2 is YYEEEE. V was shortened by 3 bases and J by 9 bases, with 7 bases between the two germline ends. The CDR3, as DNA: TGTGCCAGCAGCTCCTCGGGTTCACCCCTCCACTTT. The encoded protein is CASSSSGSPLHF. Filled out from reference TRBV5-6 and TRBJ1-6, the complete variable domain reads DAGVTQSPTHLIKTRGQQVTLRCSPKSGHDTVSWYQQALGQGPQFIFQYYEEEERQRGNFPDRFSGHQFPNYSSELNVNALLLGDSALYLCASSSSGSPLHFGNGTRLTVT.

With respect to this clonotype: The junction departs from germline at one end; a sequencing error may be responsible. The chain employs TRBV29-1 and TRBJ1-1, with D possibly matching TRBD1 (5 bases). The CDR3 runs 13 residues. Germline-derived CDR1 and CDR2 are SQVTM and ANQGSEA. CDR3 loop: CSVLGELKTEAFF. The DNA for the CDR3 is TGCAGCGTTCTGGGGGAACTGAAGACTGAAGCTTTCTTT. The full variable domain, its missing parts supplied by reference TRBV29-1 and TRBJ1-1, is SAVISQKPSRDICQRGTSLTIQCQVDSQVTMMFWYRQQPGQSLTLIATANQGSEATYESGFVIDKFPISRPNLTFSTLTVSNMSPEDSSIYLCSVLGELKTEAFFGQGTRLTVV.

This clonotype was counted ten times or more. This rearrangement joins TRBV29-1 to TRBJ2-3; TRBD1 matches 8 bases. After removal of 7 bases from V and 3 bases from J, the junction contained 9 bases not matched to a gene. This CDR3 has 14 residues. Germline loops: CDR1 SQVTM, CDR2 ANQGSEA. The CDR3 DNA follows: TGCAGCGGGAGGTCAGGGGGCGGGACAGATACGCAGTATTTT. It is translated as CSGRSGGGTDTQYF.

Ten or more counts support this clonotype. The chain is built from TRBV6-1 and TRBJ1-5, with D unclear. CDR1 and CDR2 (germline): MNHNS, SASEGT. This CDR3 is built from 14 residues. V lost 7 bases to trimming and J lost 1 base, with 11 bases between them. The DNA for the CDR3 is TGTGCCAGCAACGCAGGTCGAAGCAATCAGCCCCAGCATTTT. It yields the protein CASNAGRSNQPQHF.

The chain has TRBV7-2 and TRBJ1-5, with a possible D match to TRBD1 (5 bases). Germline-derived CDR1 and CDR2 are SGHTA and FQGNSA. Trimming removed 4 bases at V and 4 bases at J, with 14 bases between. This CDR3 region has 15 residues. CDR3 loop: CASSSHQGSNQPQHF. CDR3 DNA: TGTGCCAGCAGCTCCCACCAGGGTTCGAATCAGCCCCAGCATTTT.

This clonotype was seen many times. This rearrangement joins TRBV7-3 to TRBJ2-7; 13 bases match TRBD2. Germline assignment: CDR1 SGHTA and CDR2 FQGTGA. V dropped 5 bases and J dropped 7; count of bases not matched to a gene: 8. The CDR3 consists of 15 residues. CDR3 nucleotides: TGTGCCAGCAGCCCCGGACTAGCGGGAGTAAGAGAGCAGTACTTC. Translation gives CASSPGLAGVREQYF.

V usage is TRBV9 and J usage is TRBJ1-3; 9 bases map to TRBD1. The trim removed 0 bases at V and 0 bases at J, leaving 4 bases unmatched. The CDR3 length is 17 residues. From germline, CDR1 is SGDLS and CDR2 YYNGEE. CDR3 residues: CASSVGGTGISGNTIYF. CDR3 sequence (DNA): TGTGCCAGCAGCGTAGGAGGGACAGGGATCTCTGGAAACACCATATATTTT.

This clonotype was found a few times. The chain combines TRBV12-3 or TRBV12-4 with TRBJ2-7; weak D call: TRBD2 (6 bases). CDR3 length equals 14 residues. V was cut by 4 bases and J by 5 bases, with 15 bases left in between. CDR3 region: CASSSLGGVHEQYF. CDR3 bases: TGTGCCAGCAGTTCCCTGGGGGGAGTCCACGAGCAGTACTTC.

The V and J genes are TRBV4-2 and TRBJ1-2, with D maybe TRBD1 (6 bases). Germline-derived CDR1 and CDR2 are LGHNA and YNFKEQ. This CDR3 region has 18 residues. The V and J ends lost 0 bases and 4 bases respectively, with 21 bases between them. Here the CDR3 reads CASSQESRAAGAVYGYTF. CDR3 nucleotides: TGTGCCAGCAGCCAAGAATCCCGAGCGGCAGGGGCAGTCTATGGCTACACCTTC.

With regard to this clonotype: One base away lies a much larger clone, so this may be a sequencing read error. CDR3 bases: TGCAGCGTAGGGGAAGGGGAGCAGCCCCAGCATTTT. Its protein product is CSVGEGEQPQHF. This sequence joins TRBV29-1 and TRBJ1-5; maybe TRBD1 (5 bases). This CDR3 is 12 amino acids long. Trimming removed 6 bases at V and 7 bases at J, with 13 bases between. Germline values: CDR1 SQVTM, CDR2 ANQGSEA.

V gene TRBV29-1 combines with J gene TRBJ2-7; 8 bases match TRBD2. Germline CDR1 is SQVTM and CDR2 is ANQGSEA. V was pared by 8 bases and J by 3 bases, with 9 bases of the junction left unmatched. The CDR3 length is 13 residues. The CDR3 loop reads CSSGGSGIYEQYF. DNA for the CDR3: TGCAGCTCCGGGGGTAGCGGGATCTACGAGCAGTACTTC.

This clonotype was seen at least ten times. The chain links TRBV30 to TRBJ2-5; 10 nucleotides agree with TRBD2. CDR3 length equals 15 residues. CDR1 is GTSNPN and CDR2 is SVGIG in the germline V gene (reference sequence). V lost 0 bases, J lost 5 bases, and 6 bases stayed unmatched. CDR3 nucleotides: TGTGCCTGGAGTGTACCCCTAGCGGGAGTGGAGACCCAGTACTTC. Protein product: CAWSVPLAGVETQYF.

CDR3 bases: TGTGCCAGCTCCCCTGACAGCTTCTACGAGCAGTACTTC. This sequence encodes CASSPDSFYEQYF. The chain couples TRBV18 to TRBJ2-7; D is possibly TRBD1 (5 bases). The CDR3 has 13 residues. CDR1 and CDR2 (germline): KGHSH, LQKENI. V gave up 6 bases and J gave up 3 bases, with 12 bases separating them.

V usage is TRBV30 and J usage is TRBJ2-7, with 13 bases matching TRBD2. Germline values: CDR1 GTSNPN, CDR2 SVGIG (reference sequence). V trimming: 2 bases; J trimming: 1 base; junction bases outside the gene matches: 17. This CDR3 contains 20 residues. The CDR3 is CAWSTSRTSGRHAASYEQYF. The CDR3, as DNA: TGTGCCTGGAGTACCTCCCGGACTAGCGGGAGACATGCGGCATCCTACGAGCAGTACTTC.

This clonotype appeared a few times. The V gene is TRBV7-9, the J gene TRBJ1-2; D perhaps matches TRBD1 (5 bases). The V gene's germline CDR1 is SEHNR and CDR2 FQNEAQ (reference sequence). V lost 5 bases and J 0 bases, leaving 19 bases between the germline ends. The CDR3 length is 17 residues. CDR3: CASSPRAGRRANYGYTF. The DNA of the CDR3 is TGTGCCAGCAGCCCCCGGGCAGGGAGAAGGGCTAACTATGGCTACACCTTC.

This clonotype has ten or more counts. This chain's CDR3 is CASSTGHRTSGRYEQYF. CDR3 nucleotides: TGTGCCAGCAGCACGGGACATCGGACTAGCGGCAGGTACGAGCAGTACTTC. The chain combines TRBV9 with TRBJ2-7, with 10 positions matching TRBD2. This CDR3 region has 17 residues. V shed 4 bases and J 4 bases; nucleotides not matched to a gene: 14. Germline lookup yields CDR1 SGDLS and CDR2 YYNGEE.

The genes are TRBV11-2 and TRBJ1-1; 10 bases align to TRBD1. V lost 4 bases and J lost 11; bases outside the gene matches: 16. CDR1 and CDR2 (germline): SGHAT, FQNNGV. The CDR3 has 16 amino acids. The CDR3 DNA reads TGTGCCAGCAGCTCTCTCAAGTGGGACAGGGGCCGGGGGGCTTTCTTT. Translated, it gives CASSSLKWDRGRGAFF. Full variable domain (outside the CDR3, taken from reference TRBV11-2 and TRBJ1-1): EAGVAQSPRYKIIEKRQSVAFWCNPISGHATLYWYQQILGQGPKLLIQFQNNGVVDDSQLPKDRFSAERLKGVDSTLKIQPAKLEDSAVYLCASSSLKWDRGRGAFFGQGTRLTVV.

In this sample, this clonotype turned up a few times. J is TRBJ1-3 and V is TRBV11-1; weak D call: TRBD1 (6 bases). V was cut by 3 bases and J by 1 base, with 13 bases left in between. Germline loops: CDR1 SGHAT, CDR2 FQDESV (reference sequence). This CDR3 is 16 amino acids long. The CDR3 here is CASSFGGHRSGNTIYF. DNA for the CDR3: TGTGCCAGCAGCTTCGGGGGGCATCGGTCTGGAAACACCATATATTTT. Looking up the rest from reference TRBV11-1 and TRBJ1-3 gives the full variable domain: EAEVAQSPRYKITEKSQAVAFWCDPISGHATLYWYRQILGQGPELLVQFQDESVVDDSQLPKDRFSAERLKGVDSTLKIQPAELGDSAMYLCASSFGGHRSGNTIYFGEGSWLTVV.